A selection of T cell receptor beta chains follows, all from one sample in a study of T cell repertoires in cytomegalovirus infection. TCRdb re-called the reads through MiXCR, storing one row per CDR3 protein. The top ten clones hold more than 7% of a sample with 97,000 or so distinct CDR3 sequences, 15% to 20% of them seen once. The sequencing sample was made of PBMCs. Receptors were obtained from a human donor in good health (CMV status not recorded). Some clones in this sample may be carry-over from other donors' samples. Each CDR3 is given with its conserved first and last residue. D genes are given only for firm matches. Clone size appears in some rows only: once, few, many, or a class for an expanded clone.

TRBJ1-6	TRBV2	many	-	TGTGCCAGCAGTGAAGCCCTAGAGGGGGGTTCACCCCTCCACTTT	CASSEALEGGSPLHF
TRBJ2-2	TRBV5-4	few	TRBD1	TGTGCCAGCAGCTTGAAGACAGGGTCCGGCGGGGAGCTGTTTTTT	CASSLKTGSGGELFF
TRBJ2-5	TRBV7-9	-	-	TGTGCCAGCAGCTACAGCAGCGGAACGCAAGAGACCCAGTACTTC	CASSYSSGTQETQYF
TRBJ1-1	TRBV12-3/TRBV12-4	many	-	TGTGCCAGCACACACACGGGGCTGAACACTGAAGCTTTCTTT	CASTHTGLNTEAFF
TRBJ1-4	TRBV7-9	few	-	TGTGCCAGCAGCTCCGGTTCGGGCTTTAATGAAAAACTGTTTTTT	CASSSGSGFNEKLFF
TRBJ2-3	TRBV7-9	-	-	TGTGCCAGCAGCCCCCGGTCCGACTCAGATACGCAGTATTTT	CASSPRSDSDTQYF
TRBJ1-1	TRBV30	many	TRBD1	TGTGCCTGGAGTGGCGGGACAGGCACTGAAGCTTTCTTT	CAWSGGTGTEAFF
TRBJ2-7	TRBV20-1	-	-	TGCAGTGCTAAAAGAAGGGAGAGCTCCTACGAGCAGTACTTC	CSAKRRESSYEQYF
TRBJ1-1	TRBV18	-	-	TGTACCAGCTCACCTAGCTCACGGGAAGCTTTCTTT	CTSSPSSREAFF
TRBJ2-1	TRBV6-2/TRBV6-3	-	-	TGTGCCAGCAGTTACTCGTCCGAATACAATGAGCAGTTCTTC	CASSYSSEYNEQFF
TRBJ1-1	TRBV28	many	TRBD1	TGTGCCAGCAGTGCCGCCGGGACAGGGTTCGGAGAAGCTTTCTTT	CASSAAGTGFGEAFF
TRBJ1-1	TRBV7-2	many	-	TGTGCCAGCAGTACCGGGGCTGTCACTGAAGCTTTCTTT	CASSTGAVTEAFF
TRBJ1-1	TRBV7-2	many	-	TGTGCCAGCAGCTTTGGGGGAGACACTGAAGCTTTCTTT	CASSFGGDTEAFF
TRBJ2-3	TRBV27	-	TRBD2	TGTGCCAGCAGTATCTGGACTAGCGGGGACACAGATACGCAGTATTTT	CASSIWTSGDTDTQYF
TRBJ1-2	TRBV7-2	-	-	TGTGCCAGCAGCTTAGAGGGAAAGGGAATCGCCTACACCTTC	CASSLEGKGIAYTF
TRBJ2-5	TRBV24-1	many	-	TGTGCCACCAGTGATCGGGACTTGGTAGAGACCCAGTACTTC	CATSDRDLVETQYF
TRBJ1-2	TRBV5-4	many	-	TGTGCCAGCAGCGCGGACAGCACTAACTATGGCTACACCTTC	CASSADSTNYGYTF
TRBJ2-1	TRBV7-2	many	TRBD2	TGTGCCAGCAGCTTAGGGCTAGCGGGTTACAATGAGCAGTTCTTC	CASSLGLAGYNEQFF
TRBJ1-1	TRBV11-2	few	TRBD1	TGTGCCAGCAGCCCCCTGGGACAGTTGAACACTGAAGCTTTCTTT	CASSPLGQLNTEAFF
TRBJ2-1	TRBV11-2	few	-	TGTGCCAGCGGGGGGGGGGCGGGGTTCTACAATGAGCAGTTCTTC	CASGGGAGFYNEQFF
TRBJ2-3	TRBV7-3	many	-	TGTGCCAGCAGCCCGGACCACACAGATACGCAGTATTTT	CASSPDHTDTQYF
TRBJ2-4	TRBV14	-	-	TGTGCCAGCAGCCAAGTTGCAGAGGGCACCGACATTCAGTACTTC	CASSQVAEGTDIQYF
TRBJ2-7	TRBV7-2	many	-	TGTGCCAGCAGCTTGGGAGGGGGGCAGTACTTC	CASSLGGGQYF
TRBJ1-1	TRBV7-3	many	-	TGTGCCAGCAGCTTAAAAGGCCCGCCAGGGGAAGCTTTCTTT	CASSLKGPPGEAFF